The 9 T cell receptor beta chains reported below all come from one sample, sequenced in a study of T cell changes during pregnancy in multiple sclerosis. Sequencing was performed with immunoSEQ multiplex PCR; in TCRdb, only in-frame clones are kept and a portion is missing. The table has more than 65,000 clones, 85% to 95% seen once. The source material was peripheral blood, sampled in the first trimester of pregnancy. All receptors derive from a female donor with multiple sclerosis, enrolled in a pregnancy study.

The CDR3 bases are TGTGCCAGCAGCGTATCGACCTCAGGGGACCCTTGGGTCTATGGCTACACCTTC. Translation: CASSVSTSGDPWVYGYTF. The V and J genes are TRBV9 and TRBJ1-2; a possible D gene is TRBD1 (6 bases). CDR3 length equals 18 residues. With 1 base removed from V and 4 bases from J, the gap between germline ends came to 23 bases. Germline lookup yields CDR1 SGDLS and CDR2 YYNGEE.

V and J are TRBV10-2 and TRBJ2-1; D unresolved. From germline, CDR1 is WSHSY and CDR2 SAAADI. V lost 7 bases, J lost 2 bases, and 12 bases lay in between. CDR3 length: 14 residues. Here the CDR3 DNA reads TGCGCCAGCAAGCCCAAGAGCACCTACAATGAGCAGTTCTTC. Encoded protein: CASKPKSTYNEQFF.

The rearrangement joins TRBV27 to TRBJ2-1; 11 positions match TRBD1. The CDR3 consists of 16 residues. J lost 5 bases, V lost 5 bases, and 8 bases had no gene match. The germline V gene encodes CDR1 MNHEY and CDR2 SMNVEV (reference sequence). This chain's CDR3 is CASSPLDRGLNNEQFF. The CDR3 nucleotides read TGTGCCAGCAGTCCGTTGGACAGGGGGCTCAACAATGAGCAGTTCTTC.

The J gene is TRBJ2-1, the V gene TRBV10-3; 7 nucleotides line up with TRBD2. Losses at the gene ends were 0 bases for V and 5 bases for J; bases not matched to a gene: 4. The CDR3 is 15 residues long. CDR1 is ENHRY, CDR2 SYGVKD, per germline. The CDR3 loop is CAISESGTTNNEQFF. The DNA for the CDR3 is TGTGCCATCAGTGAGTCCGGGACTACCAACAATGAGCAGTTCTTC.

The V call is TRBV4-2, the J call TRBJ1-2; 7 positions agree with TRBD1. Germline V gene lookup returns CDR1 LGHNA and CDR2 YNFKEQ. Trimming at V came to 3 bases and at J to 4 bases, leaving 14 bases not matched to a gene. The CDR3 is 17 residues long. CDR3 DNA sequence: TGTGCCAGCAGCCAGGGACAGACAGGGCTTGCGAGCTATGGCTACACCTTC. Its translation: CASSQGQTGLASYGYTF.

J is TRBJ1-2 and V is TRBV7-2; D remains ambiguous. Trimming removed 1 base from V and 4 bases from J, with 10 bases in between. The CDR3 has 14 amino acids. Germline CDR1 is SGHTA and CDR2 is FQGNSA. DNA of the CDR3: TGTGCCAGCAGCTTAGGACGGGGTGGCTATGGCTACACCTTC. Translation gives CASSLGRGGYGYTF.

The rearrangement joins TRBV28 to TRBJ2-5, with TRBD2 matching 8 bases. The CDR3 consists of 12 residues. Per germline, CDR1 MDHEN and CDR2 SYDVKM. With 9 bases clipped from V and 5 bases from J, the junction kept 5 bases outside the gene matches. CDR3 coding DNA: TGTGCCAGGACTAGCGTGGGGGAGACCCAGTACTTC. The encoded protein is CARTSVGETQYF. Full variable domain (missing parts from reference TRBV28 and TRBJ2-5): DVKVTQSSRYLVKRTGEKVFLECVQDMDHENMFWYRQDPGLGLRLIYFSYDVKMKEKGDIPEGYSVSREKKERFSLILESASTNQTSMYLCARTSVGETQYFGPGTRLLVL.

The chain recombines TRBV2 with TRBJ2-2; 10 bases agree with TRBD1. There are 15 residues in the CDR3. Germline V gene sequence: CDR1 SNHLY, CDR2 FYNNEI. The V and J ends lost 7 bases and 3 bases, in that order; junction bases with no gene match: 5. The CDR3 loop is CASMGTGVYTGELFF. The CDR3 DNA sequence: TGTGCCAGCATGGGGACAGGGGTATACACCGGGGAGCTGTTTTTT.

The chain couples TRBV27 to TRBJ2-7; a weak D match, TRBD2 (5 bases). CDR1 is MNHEY, CDR2 SMNVEV, per germline (reference sequence). The CDR3 totals 17 residues. With 1 base removed from V and 1 base from J, the gap between germline ends came to 17 bases. This chain's CDR3 is CASSLFRGLAPSYEQYF. CDR3 sequence (DNA): TGTGCCAGCAGTTTATTTCGAGGGCTGGCACCTTCCTACGAGCAGTACTTC.